This TCR beta chain was captured by sequencing in a study of human T cells and chemical hapten exposure. This clonotype was detected many times. TCRdb redid the calling of the RACE reads with MiXCR, one entry per CDR3 protein. Of fewer than 100,000 distinct CDR3 sequences in the sample, about 8.6% are singletons; the top ten hold about 1.8%. Trimming cost V 3 bases and J 2 bases, with 8 bases left between them. The germline V gene encodes CDR1 SGHVS and CDR2 FQNEAQ. The CDR3 runs 15 residues. Time point reported: healthy volunteer bleed at 6 weeks. Total RNA came from unfractionated whole blood. The sequence came from a female donor in good health. Some clones in this sample may be carry-over from other donors' samples. Input material: whole blood. The rearrangement links TRBV7-8 to TRBJ2-6, with D hard to call. The CDR3 DNA follows: TGTGCCAGCAGCTTTCGGCAGACTGGGGCCAACGTCCTGACTTTC. This encodes CASSFRQTGANVLTF.